Listed below are T cell receptor beta chains from one sample, sequenced in a study of blood T cell repertoires in COVID-19. TCRdb's copy holds only in-frame clones and misses some; the assay was immunoSEQ multiplex PCR. The data hold 80,000 to 100,000 clones, with approximately 84% observed a single time. Sequenced material: peripheral blood. All receptors come from a man in his sixties with acute or convalescent COVID-19. Each CDR3 is given with its conserved first and last residue. The D gene is left open where the match is weak.

V	J	D	CDR3	DNA
TRBV18	TRBJ2-5	NA	CASSPRSRGWEGETQYF	TGTGCCAGCTCACCACGGAGCAGGGGATGGGAGGGAGAGACCCAGTACTTC
TRBV6-2/TRBV6-3	TRBJ2-2	TRBD2	CASSYLPGSGGPTGELFF	TGTGCCAGCAGTTACCTGCCTGGTAGCGGGGGGCCCACCGGGGAGCTGTTTTTT
TRBV12-5	TRBJ2-7	TRBD1	CASGFDRGGYEQYF	TGTGCTAGTGGTTTTGACAGGGGGGGGTACGAGCAGTACTTC
TRBV6-5	TRBJ1-2	TRBD1	CASDPGTGPGYGYTF	TGTGCCAGCGATCCGGGGACAGGGCCGGGCTATGGCTACACCTTC
TRBV7-2	TRBJ1-6	NA	CASSLVHLNSPLHF	TGTGCCAGCAGCTTAGTACACCTTAATTCACCCCTCCACTTT
TRBV7-9	TRBJ1-6	TRBD1	CASHDRGDSPLHF	TGTGCCAGCCATGACAGGGGGGATTCACCCCTCCACTTT
TRBV4-3	TRBJ2-7	NA	CASSQGLGGSYEQYF	TGCGCCAGCAGCCAAGGATTGGGGGGCTCCTACGAGCAGTACTTC
TRBV4-3	TRBJ1-3	NA	CASSQGADSGNTIYF	TGCGCCAGCAGCCAAGGGGCAGACTCTGGAAACACCATATATTTT
TRBV24-1	TRBJ2-1	NA	CATSDYGRSYNEQFF	TGTGCCACCAGTGATTACGGTCGGTCCTACAATGAGCAGTTCTTC
TRBV7-2	TRBJ2-1	NA	CASSPWGGPYNEQFF	TGTGCCAGCAGCCCGTGGGGGGGGCCCTACAATGAGCAGTTCTTC
TRBV18	TRBJ2-5	NA	CASSPLYRTAGSQETQYF	TGTGCCAGCTCACCACTATACCGGACGGCGGGTTCCCAAGAGACCCAGTACTTC
TRBV4-1	TRBJ2-7	NA	CASSHPTGTYEQYF	TGCGCCAGCAGCCACCCGACAGGAACCTACGAGCAGTACTTC
TRBV18	TRBJ2-2	NA	CASSPVTSNTGELFF	TGTGCCAGCTCACCAGTAACTTCGAACACCGGGGAGCTGTTTTTT
TRBV27	TRBJ2-1	TRBD2	CASGPRYSGRAYNEQFF	TGTGCCAGCGGCCCTCGGTATAGTGGGAGGGCCTACAATGAGCAGTTCTTC
TRBV18	TRBJ2-5	NA	CASSPSNQETQYF	TGTGCCAGCTCACCATCTAACCAAGAGACCCAGTACTTC
TRBV28	TRBJ2-7	TRBD1	CASTVVLGQGAREQYF	TGTGCCAGCACTGTGGTTCTGGGACAGGGGGCGCGGGAGCAGTACTTC
TRBV10-2	TRBJ2-7	TRBD1	CATSDRGPYEQYF	TGCGCCACCTCGGACAGGGGGCCCTACGAGCAGTACTTC
TRBV6-5	TRBJ2-7	NA	CASSFLTYEQYF	TGTGCCAGCAGTTTTCTTACCTACGAGCAGTACTTC